This T cell receptor beta chain was sequenced in a study of control samples from healthy donors and cancer patients. The CDR3 has 15 residues. Per the germline V gene, CDR1 is MGHDK and CDR2 is SYGVNS. Trimming took off 3 bases at V and 1 base at J, with 12 bases between the two ends. Some clones are missing from TCRdb's copy, which holds only in-frame ones; the method was immunoSEQ multiplex PCR. The data contain 84,000 or so clones, around 92% of them singletons. This rearrangement joins TRBV25-1 to TRBJ1-1; unclear D gene. The material sequenced was blood. This clonotype was obtained from a man aged 50-60 years in good health. CDR3 amino acids: CASSERRLRNTEAFF. CDR3 DNA: TGTGCCAGCAGTGAGAGGAGACTCCGGAACACTGAAGCTTTCTTT. Filled out from reference TRBV25-1 and TRBJ1-1, the complete variable domain reads EADIYQTPRYLVIGTGKKITLECSQTMGHDKMYWYQQDPGMELHLIHYSYGVNSTEKGDLSSESTVSRIRTEHFPLTLESARPSHTSQYLCASSERRLRNTEAFFGQGTRLTVV.